These 12 T cell receptor beta chains came from one sample sequenced in a study of T cells in Graves' hyperthyroidism and ophthalmopathy. The TCR beta CDR3 regions underwent amplification using RNA transcripts as the source. The TCR CDR3 first-round RT-PCR relied on the HTBI primer set. Via MiXCR, TCRdb re-called the multiplex PCR reads, giving one row per CDR3 protein. Of some 180,000 distinct CDR3 sequences listed, about 17% were seen once; the top ten hold roughly 55%. Input material: blood. Every receptor here comes from a woman between 45 and 60 years old with Graves' hyperthyroidism.

This clonotype was recorded many times. The J gene is TRBJ2-1, the V gene TRBV2; possible D gene TRBD2, 5 bases. Between the trimmed V and J ends, which lost 5 bases and 5 bases, there was a span of 16 bases. In germline, CDR1 is SNHLY, CDR2 FYNNEI. The CDR3 runs to 15 residues. The CDR3 sequence is CASSRKSGENNEQFF. The CDR3 DNA sequence: TGTGCCAGCAGTCGAAAATCCGGGGAAAACAATGAGCAGTTCTTC.

This clonotype was observed many times. The chain couples TRBV10-3 to TRBJ2-3; D is ambiguous. Germline lookup yields CDR1 ENHRY and CDR2 SYGVKD. This CDR3 has 14 amino acids. The germline V and J ends were trimmed by 4 bases and 4 bases, with 12 bases remaining between them. The CDR3 sequence: CAISGGWKADTQYF. Written as DNA, the CDR3 is TGTGCCATCAGTGGAGGTTGGAAGGCAGATACGCAGTATTTT.

There are many counts of this clonotype. The genes are TRBV28 and TRBJ2-7; D is undetermined. Germline V gene sequence: CDR1 MDHEN, CDR2 SYDVKM. The CDR3 has 16 residues. Trimming took 2 bases from V and 0 from J, leaving 14 bases between them. CDR3 DNA sequence: TGTGCCAGCAGTTTAAGGGTTGTCTTCAGCTCCTACGAGCAGTACTTC. Protein product: CASSLRVVFSSYEQYF.

This clonotype turned up a few times. The J gene is TRBJ2-5, the V gene TRBV20-1, with TRBD2 matching 10 bases. CDR3 length: 15 amino acids. The germline CDR1 and CDR2 sequences are DFQATT and SNEGSKA (reference sequence). Trimming removed 0 bases from V and 5 bases from J; junction bases left unmatched: 6. CDR3 region: CSARDPSGRGETQYF. In DNA form, the CDR3 reads TGCAGTGCTAGAGATCCAAGCGGGAGGGGGGAGACCCAGTACTTC.

The rearrangement joins TRBV28 to TRBJ1-6; D unresolved. The CDR3 extends over 14 amino acids. The ends were cut back, 5 bases at V and 12 bases at J, with 17 bases in the middle. Per germline, CDR1 MDHEN and CDR2 SYDVKM. The chain's CDR3 is CASSPLTPRGPLHF. The CDR3 nucleotides read TGTGCCAGCAGTCCCCTGACCCCCCGGGGACCCCTCCACTTT.

This clonotype was seen ten or more times. The chain is built from TRBV11-1 and TRBJ2-2; 7 bases are a match to TRBD2. The germline CDR1 and CDR2 sequences are SGHAT and FQDESV (reference sequence). The CDR3 runs 13 residues. V lost 0 bases to trimming and J lost 11 bases; unmatched junction nucleotides: 3. CDR3 nucleotides: TGTGCCAGCAGCTTAGCGCCTAGCGGAGAGCTGTTTTTT. Its translation is CASSLAPSGELFF.

This sequence joins TRBV13 and TRBJ2-7, with TRBD2 identical over 12 bases. Per the germline V gene, CDR1 is PRHDT and CDR2 is FYEKMQ (reference sequence). Unmatched junction bases numbered 12, after V lost 5 bases and J lost 1 base. This CDR3 region has 18 residues. The CDR3 is CASSLTGTSGHNSYEQYF. In DNA form, the CDR3 reads TGTGCCAGCAGCCTAACCGGGACTAGCGGGCATAATTCCTACGAGCAGTACTTC.

This clonotype showed up just a few times. The chain recombines TRBV6-1 with TRBJ1-3, with D perhaps matching TRBD1 (6 bases). CDR1 and CDR2 (germline): MNHNS, SASEGT. The CDR3 contains 16 residues. V shed 5 bases and J shed 0 bases, with 14 bases lying between them. CDR3 bases: TGTGCCAGCAGTAGAAGGGGGGGCCCCTCTGGAAACACCATATATTTT. Amino acids: CASSRRGGPSGNTIYF.

This clonotype was seen repeatedly, ten times or more. CDR3 sequence: CSARIHTGNTEAFF. The CDR3 bases are TGCAGTGCTAGAATACATACAGGGAACACTGAAGCTTTCTTT. The chain employs TRBV20-1 and TRBJ1-1; D possibly corresponds to TRBD1 (5 bases). The CDR3 covers 14 residues. Trimming left V 2 bases short and J 1 base short, with 11 bases between. Germline loops: CDR1 DFQATT, CDR2 SNEGSKA (reference sequence).

This clonotype has ten or more counts. The genes are TRBV27 and TRBJ2-5; TRBD2 aligns across 8 bases. Unmatched junction bases numbered 3, after V lost 5 bases and J lost 4 bases. This CDR3 is 13 amino acids long. Germline values: CDR1 MNHEY, CDR2 SMNVEV (reference sequence). CDR3 loop: CASSTREGETQYF. CDR3 nucleotide sequence: TGTGCCAGCAGTACACGGGAGGGAGAGACCCAGTACTTC.

With respect to this clonotype: This could be a read error, since a much larger clone is one nucleotide away. V usage is TRBV3-1 and J usage is TRBJ1-1; 7 bases agree with TRBD1. CDR3 size: 14 residues. J gave up 1 base and V 7 bases, and 6 bases lay outside the gene matches. From germline, CDR1 is LGHDT and CDR2 YNNKEL (reference sequence). The CDR3 reads CASNRGQSNTEAFF. In nucleotides, the CDR3 is TGTGCCAGCAACCGGGGACAGTCGAACACTGAAGCTTTCTTT.

This clonotype has a count of ten or more. The J gene is TRBJ1-2, the V gene TRBV2, with a weak D call TRBD1 (5 bases). V was clipped by 8 bases and J by 6 bases, with 22 bases between them. From germline, CDR1 is SNHLY and CDR2 FYNNEI. CDR3 length: 15 residues. As DNA, the CDR3 is TGTGCCAGCGGGTTGGACTTAGGAGGGGCTGATGGCTACACCTTC. It yields the protein CASGLDLGGADGYTF.